These 11 T cell receptor beta chains came from one sample sequenced in a study of cytomegalovirus exposure and HLA in healthy donors. The PCR ran on 60 Vbeta and 13 Jbeta primers. Clones were sequenced by immunoSEQ multiplex PCR, and TCRdb holds only the in-frame ones, with some missing. The sample lists 150,000 to 250,000 clones, roughly 85% occurring once. Sequencing was carried out using PBMCs. The source of these receptors is a young woman in good health and CMV-seropositive.

This clone was seen once. The CDR3 sequence: CSVRENYGYTF. The CDR3 region has the DNA TGCAGCGTGAGGGAGAACTATGGCTACACCTTC. The chain carries TRBV29-1 and TRBJ1-2; D gene unclear. The V end was cut by 6 bases, the J end by 2 bases, with 7 bases between. The germline CDR1 and CDR2 sequences are SQVTM and ANQGSEA. The CDR3 is 11 residues long.

The V call is TRBV11-3, the J call TRBJ2-5; TRBD2 matches 7 bases. CDR3 length: 16 amino acids. CDR1 and CDR2 from the germline V gene are SGHNT and YENEEA. V lost 3 bases and J lost 1; bases outside the gene matches: 8. CDR3 in amino acids: CASSFQAGEFQETQYF. CDR3 DNA: TGTGCCAGCAGCTTTCAGGCGGGGGAGTTCCAAGAGACCCAGTACTTC.

V and J are TRBV9 and TRBJ2-1; 13 positions match TRBD2. V lost 0 bases and J lost 6; bases outside the gene matches: 3. This CDR3 contains 16 residues. Per the germline V gene, CDR1 is SGDLS and CDR2 is YYNGEE. The CDR3 DNA reads as TGTGCCAGCAGCGTAGAACTAGCGGGGGGGACCAATGAGCAGTTCTTC. It yields the protein CASSVELAGGTNEQFF.

V usage is TRBV9 and J usage is TRBJ1-2; 7 nucleotides align to TRBD1. The CDR3 has 15 residues. Germline CDR1 is SGDLS and CDR2 is YYNGEE. Trimming at V came to 4 bases and at J to 4 bases, leaving 10 bases not matched to a gene. In DNA, the CDR3 is TGTGCCAGCAGCACATCGACAGGGATGTCCTATGGCTACACCTTC. Its translation is CASSTSTGMSYGYTF.

V gene TRBV7-8 combines with J gene TRBJ2-7; 10 bases map to TRBD1. The CDR3 length is 14 residues. After removal of 4 bases from V and 6 bases from J, the junction contained 6 bases not matched to a gene. The germline V gene has CDR1 SGHVS and CDR2 FQNEAQ. CDR3 sequence (DNA): TGTGCCAGCAGCTACCGGACAGGGGGAATCGAGCAGTACTTC. It codes for CASSYRTGGIEQYF.

V gene TRBV4-3 combines with J gene TRBJ2-7, with D maybe TRBD1 (5 bases). The CDR3 is 15 residues long. Germline CDR1 reads LGHNA; CDR2 reads YSLEER. V gave up 0 bases and J gave up 1 base, with 10 bases separating them. In nucleotides, the CDR3 is TGCGCCAGCAGCCAAGAGACAGTTTTATCCTACGAGCAGTACTTC. Translation gives CASSQETVLSYEQYF.

In its sample, this clone was seen a few times. The CDR3 region has the DNA TGCGCCAGCAGCCTAGGGACAGGGGTCATCTACGAGCAGTACTTC. The encoded protein is CASSLGTGVIYEQYF. The chain employs TRBV5-1 and TRBJ2-7, with 10 bases lining up with TRBD1. CDR3 length: 15 amino acids. V shed 4 bases, J shed 3 bases, and the junction held 7 bases outside the gene matches. The germline gives CDR1 SGHRS, CDR2 YFSETQ.

The chain couples TRBV10-3 to TRBJ2-1; 9 bases are a match to TRBD1. The CDR3 contains 14 residues. Per germline, CDR1 ENHRY and CDR2 SYGVKD. The ends lost 3 bases at V and 13 bases at J; junction bases unmatched: 10. CDR3 loop: CAISDPDRGRTQFF. The CDR3 DNA follows: TGTGCCATCAGTGACCCGGACAGGGGTAGAACCCAGTTCTTC.

Here the CDR3 reads CASSPRAGGAYEQYF. In DNA, the CDR3 is TGTGCCAGCAGCCCGAGAGCGGGAGGCGCCTACGAGCAGTACTTC. The chain uses TRBV11-2 and TRBJ2-7; 9 bases are shared with TRBD2. CDR3 size: 15 residues. Trimming cost V 5 bases and J 2 bases; bases outside gene matches: 7. The germline CDR1 and CDR2 sequences are SGHAT and FQNNGV.

V and J are TRBV9 and TRBJ2-3; no reliable D call. V was clipped by 0 bases and J by 1 base, with 15 bases between them. The V gene's germline CDR1 is SGDLS and CDR2 YYNGEE. The CDR3 is 17 amino acids. CDR3: CASSVGGKMRGTDTQYF. The DNA of the CDR3 is TGTGCCAGCAGCGTAGGCGGCAAAATGAGAGGCACAGATACGCAGTATTTT.

V is TRBV9 and J is TRBJ1-6; no clear D. V was shortened by 3 bases and J by 7 bases, with 11 bases between the two germline ends. The CDR3 loop spans 14 amino acids. The germline V gene encodes CDR1 SGDLS and CDR2 YYNGEE. The CDR3 loop reads CASSETPGNSPLHF. CDR3 DNA sequence: TGTGCCAGCAGCGAAACTCCCGGGAATTCACCCCTCCACTTT.